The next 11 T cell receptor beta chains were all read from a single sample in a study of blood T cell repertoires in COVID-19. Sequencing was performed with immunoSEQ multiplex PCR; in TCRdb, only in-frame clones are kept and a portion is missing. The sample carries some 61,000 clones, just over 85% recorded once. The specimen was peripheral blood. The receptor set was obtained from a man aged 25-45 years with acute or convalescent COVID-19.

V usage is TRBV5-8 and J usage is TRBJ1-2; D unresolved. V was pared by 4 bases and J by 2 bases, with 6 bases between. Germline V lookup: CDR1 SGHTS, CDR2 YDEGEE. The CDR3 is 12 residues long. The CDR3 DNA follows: TGTGCCAGCAGCCCTATAAACTATGGCTACACCTTC. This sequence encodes CASSPINYGYTF.

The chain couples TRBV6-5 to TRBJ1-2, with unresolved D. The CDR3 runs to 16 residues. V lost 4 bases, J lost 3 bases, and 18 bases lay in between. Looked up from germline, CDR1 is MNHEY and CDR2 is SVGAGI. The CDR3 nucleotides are TGTGCCAGCAGTTTGGACGGAGCGGGAGTTTACTATGGCTACACCTTC. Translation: CASSLDGAGVYYGYTF.

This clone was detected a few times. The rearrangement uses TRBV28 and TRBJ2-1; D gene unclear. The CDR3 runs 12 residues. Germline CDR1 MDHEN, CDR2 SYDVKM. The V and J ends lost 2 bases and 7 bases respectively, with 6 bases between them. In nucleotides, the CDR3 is TGTGCCAGCAGTTTACTAGAAAATGAGCAGTTCTTC. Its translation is CASSLLENEQFF.

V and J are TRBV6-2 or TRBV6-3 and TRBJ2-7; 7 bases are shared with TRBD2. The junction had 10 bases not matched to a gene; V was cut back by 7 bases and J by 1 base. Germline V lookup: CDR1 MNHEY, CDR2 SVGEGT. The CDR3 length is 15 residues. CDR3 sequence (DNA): TGTGCCAGCACCCCCCGAACGGGAGGATCCTACGAGCAGTACTTC. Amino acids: CASTPRTGGSYEQYF.

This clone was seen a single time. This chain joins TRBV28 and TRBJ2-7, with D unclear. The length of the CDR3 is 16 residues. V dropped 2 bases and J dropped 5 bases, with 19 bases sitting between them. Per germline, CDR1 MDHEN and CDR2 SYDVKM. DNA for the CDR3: TGTGCCAGCAGTTTAGACCCCAGAGGTCGTGGAAACGAGCAGTACTTC. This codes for CASSLDPRGRGNEQYF.

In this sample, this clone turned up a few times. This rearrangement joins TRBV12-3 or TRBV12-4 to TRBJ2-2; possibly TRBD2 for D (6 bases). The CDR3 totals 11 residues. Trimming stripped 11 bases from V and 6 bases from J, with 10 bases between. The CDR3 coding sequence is TGTGCCGGAGGGCCCGCCGGGGAGCTGTTTTTT. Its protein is CAGGPAGELFF.

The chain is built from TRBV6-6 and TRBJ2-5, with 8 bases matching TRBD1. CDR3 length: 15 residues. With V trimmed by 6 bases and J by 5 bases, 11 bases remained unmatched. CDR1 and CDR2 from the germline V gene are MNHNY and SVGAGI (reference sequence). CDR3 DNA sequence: TGTGCCAGCAGAGATGGACAGGGCGGAGGCGAGACCCAGTACTTC. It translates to CASRDGQGGGETQYF.

This CDR3 reads CASSLEHTRVRYGYTF. The DNA for the CDR3 is TGTGCCAGCAGCCTCGAACACACCCGGGTCCGCTATGGCTACACCTTC. The gene calls are TRBV11-2 and TRBJ1-2; no definite D call. The CDR3 spans 16 residues. Germline V gene sequence: CDR1 SGHAT, CDR2 FQNNGV. The V end was cut by 5 bases, the J end by 4 bases, with 20 bases between.

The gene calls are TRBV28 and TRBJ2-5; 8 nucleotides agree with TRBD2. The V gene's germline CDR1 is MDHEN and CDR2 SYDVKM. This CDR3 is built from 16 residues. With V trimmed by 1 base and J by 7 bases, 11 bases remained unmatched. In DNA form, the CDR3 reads TGTGCCAGCAGTTTATTGGGGACTAGGGGGAAAGTGACCCAGTACTTC. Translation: CASSLLGTRGKVTQYF.

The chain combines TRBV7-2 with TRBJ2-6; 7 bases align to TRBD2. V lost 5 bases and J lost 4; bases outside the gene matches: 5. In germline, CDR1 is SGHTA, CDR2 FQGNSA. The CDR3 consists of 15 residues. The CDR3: CASSKREGGANVLTF. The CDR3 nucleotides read TGTGCCAGCAGCAAAAGGGAGGGCGGGGCCAACGTCCTGACTTTC.

CDR3: CATTGSTDTQYF. The CDR3, as DNA: TGTGCCACCACAGGTAGCACAGATACGCAGTATTTT. The rearrangement uses TRBV24-1 and TRBJ2-3; D remains ambiguous. This CDR3 spans 12 amino acids. Trimming left V 8 bases short and J 0 bases short, with 5 bases between. Germline lookup yields CDR1 KGHDR and CDR2 SFDVKD.